The present TCR beta chain was sequenced within a study of identical twins (dated by TCRdb to 2016 to 2018). In terms of the full investigation: To test whether fetal clonotypes persist, this study deep-sequenced TCR alpha and beta repertoires from monozygotic twins, from unrelated adults of various ages, and from cord blood. Replicate twin experiments were performed at different times using different library preparation protocols to rule out contamination. Findings and caveats that apply to the study as a whole: Because the same donors could not be followed over many years, the conclusions depended on cross-sectional statistical analysis. Out-of-frame TCR alpha sequences shared between twins showed an excess of low generation-probability sequences compared with coincidental sharing between unrelated individuals. In beta out-of-frame sequences, excess twin sharing was weaker, because having fewer shared sequences lowered the signal-to-noise ratio. Invariant T cells such as MAIT and iNKT could partly confound zero-insertion analyses, although diverse VJ usage argued against such confounding for most clonotypes. Recombination models systematically underestimated out-of-frame TCR alpha sharing in monozygotic twins but agreed with sharing between unrelated individuals. Fewer insertions were carried by abundant cord blood beta clonotypes, a similar but weaker trend appeared in young adult naive repertoires, and no such trend appeared in memory repertoires.

A word on this clonotype: It has no known antigen specificity. One base away there is no much larger clone; base qualities are not given.

V is cut by 6 bases and J by 8 bases, and the space between the germline ends is 16 bases. The CDR3 holds 14 amino acids from the cysteine to the phenylalanine. Only the CDR3 portion is preserved as DNA: 42 bases, with reading frame beginning at the first base. The method behind the library was 5' RACE. TCRdb names Illumina HiSeq 2000 as the instrument used. Template switching added a universal primer binding site, and the final cDNA carried a unique molecular identifier that allowed TCR cDNA molecules to be counted accurately. Specific primers in the conserved constant-segment region were used to synthesize first-strand cDNA for the TCR alpha and beta chains. To control for contamination, every cDNA library carried two barcodes: a SMART-Mk sample barcode plus Illumina barcodes. TruSeq adapter sequences and Illumina sample barcodes were added in two successive PCR steps. The Illumina HiSeq platform was used with custom primers to sequence TCR alpha and beta cDNA libraries. The original methods were these. Unique molecular identifiers were extracted from raw reads with MiGEC, and CDR3 positions were determined with MiXCR. For each individual, recombination models were inferred using an EM algorithm with the repgenHMM and IGoR tools. The analysis of shared clonotypes was done with the tcR package in R, with sharing normalized by the product of cloneset sizes. Out-of-frame nonproductive sequences were analyzed to study raw recombination free of thymic and clonal selection effects. TCRdb handled the public reads itself, with Q25 trimming in fastp and clone calling in MiXCR, and kept productive beta chains. CDR3 protein duplicates are merged, each entry listing the most common genes and DNA. TCRdb's processing, not the authors', yielded these V and J calls. This sample comprises about 690,000 distinct CDR3 sequences, approximately 22% of them detected only once. More than 4% of the sample goes to the ten largest clones.

Only healthy Caucasian donors were included. The twin cohort consisted of three pairs of female monozygotic twins, all aged about 18 to 30 years. Peripheral blood mononuclear cells were used as the source from which RNA for TCR libraries was isolated. The same sample was also studied in work on T cells expressing NK-cell markers. In that second paper, the authors write: In sorted CD3+CD56+NKG2C+, CD3+CD56+NKG2C- and CD3+CD56-NKG2C+ T-cell subsets from eight donors, TCR beta-chain repertoires were profiled. Of the eight sequenced donors, seven were found to be HCMV-seropositive and one was found to be HCMV-seronegative. To restrict sorting to alphabetaTCR-expressing T cells, an anti-gammadeltaTCR antibody was added in several experiments. In several donors, the dominant CD3+CD56+NKG2C+ clonotypes were found to rank among the top 10 CD8+ clonotypes and to make up roughly 1.0-7.5% of CD8+ T cells. Those dominant clonotypes were again the most abundant among CD3+CD56-NKG2C+ cells in a handful of donors, at about 28.3-60.1%. Whether the expanded NKG2C-expressing T cell clones were specific for HCMV antigens remained unclear. Randomly selected healthy volunteers, three men and five women, were used as the eight sequenced donors. To determine HCMV serostatus, a commercial ELISA kit was used to detect HCMV-specific IgG in serum. Bulk peripheral blood T-cell repertoires were additionally sequenced from unsorted PBMC for about six donors. Reads were demultiplexed and grouped by UMI with MIGEC, and clonotypes were assembled and quantified with MiTCR. To remove erroneous sequences, TCR cDNA sequences were retained only when supported by two or more reads. The tcR package was used for downstream repertoire analysis, and clonotypes were matched between fractions using CDR3 nucleotide sequence together with V segment. VDJmatch was used to annotate antigen specificity against VDJdb, with one amino acid substitution in CDR3 permitted.

The sample consisted of PBMCs. The receptor's source is a woman between 18 and 30 years old in good health. Here the chain combines TRBV12-3 or TRBV12-4 and TRBJ1-4; there is no confident call for the D gene. The DNA reads as follows: TGTGCCAGCAGCCTCCGGGAGGAAGGAGAAAAACTGTTTTTT. Its translation reads: CASSLREEGEKLFF.